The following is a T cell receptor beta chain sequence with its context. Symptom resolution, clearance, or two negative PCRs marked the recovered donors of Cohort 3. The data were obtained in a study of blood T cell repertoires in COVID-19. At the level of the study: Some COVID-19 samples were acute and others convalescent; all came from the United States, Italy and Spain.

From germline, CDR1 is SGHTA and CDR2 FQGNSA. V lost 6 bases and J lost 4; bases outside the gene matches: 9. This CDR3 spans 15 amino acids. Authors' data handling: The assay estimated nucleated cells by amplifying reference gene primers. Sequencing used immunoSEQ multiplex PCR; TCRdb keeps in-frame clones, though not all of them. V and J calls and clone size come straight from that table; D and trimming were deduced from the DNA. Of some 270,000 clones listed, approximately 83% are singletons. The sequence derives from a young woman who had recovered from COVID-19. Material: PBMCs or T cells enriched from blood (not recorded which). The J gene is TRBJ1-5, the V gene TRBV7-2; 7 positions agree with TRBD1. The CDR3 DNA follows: TGTGCCAGCAGACCTTCCGGGACAGTGAATCAGCCCCAGCATTTT. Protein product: CASRPSGTVNQPQHF.